This T cell receptor beta chain appears in the sequencing data of a study of T cells in Graves' hyperthyroidism and ophthalmopathy. General study points: Ophthalmopathy onset followed model prediction by a median about 6.9 months.

Germline loops: CDR1 SSHAT, CDR2 FNYEAQ (reference sequence). The CDR3 runs 15 residues. Amplified TCR beta CDR3 regions came from RNA transcripts. Researchers ran a first-round RT-PCR on the TCR CDR3 using the HTBI primer set. Using its own MiXCR run on the multiplex PCR reads, TCRdb lists one record per CDR3 protein. This table has about 560,000 distinct CDR3 sequences, 11% to 15% appearing once. Worth noting for this clonotype: No antigen is known for it. Germline and junction disagree at one end, which may indicate a read error.

Material: blood. The genes are TRBV7-7 and TRBJ2-1, with 10 bases identical to TRBD2. This TCR was recovered from a woman aged 35 to 49 with Graves' hyperthyroidism. CDR3 nucleotide sequence: TGTGCTAGCAGCCAAGCGGGAGGGCCATTTCAGGAGCAGTTCTTC. This translates into CASSQAGGPFQEQFF.